This TCR beta chain was obtained from a study of T cell changes during pregnancy in multiple sclerosis. Some clones are missing from TCRdb's copy, which holds only in-frame ones; the method was immunoSEQ multiplex PCR. Of 47,000 or so clones listed, 94% are singletons. V lost 4 bases and J lost 6, with 15 bases in between. CDR1 and CDR2 from the germline V gene are MGHDK and SYGVNS. The CDR3 spans 14 residues. The receptor was isolated from a female donor with multiple sclerosis, enrolled in a pregnancy study. The material sequenced was CD4+ T cells from peripheral blood mononuclear cells, taken in the first trimester of pregnancy. The gene calls are TRBV25-1 and TRBJ1-1, with D maybe TRBD1 (6 bases). CDR3: CASSATGRWAEAFF. CDR3 sequence (DNA): TGTGCCAGCAGTGCTACAGGGCGTTGGGCTGAAGCTTTCTTT.